The rows below give T cell receptor beta chains drawn from one sample of a study of cytomegalovirus exposure and HLA in healthy donors. Measured with immunoSEQ multiplex PCR; TCRdb has only the in-frame clones, and not every one. The sample records a few hundred thousand clones, 70% to 90% being singletons. The sequenced material came from PBMCs. These receptors were obtained from a woman aged 40 to 50 in good health and CMV-seropositive. The CDR3 runs from the conserved cysteine through the conserved F or W. The D gene is left open where the match is weak. Expanded clones get a size class; other rows say once, few or many, or leave the size out.

cdr3_length | clone_size | d_call | j_call | v_call | cdr3_nt | cdr3_aa
16 | - | - | TRBJ1-5 | TRBV18 | TGTGCCAGCTCACCGCAGGAGCTTGGGGGGAAGCAGCCCCAGCATTTT | CASSPQELGGKQPQHF
15 | once | - | TRBJ1-6 | TRBV19 | TGTGCCAGTCACAGGACCCTACCGGGTAATTCACCCCTCCACTTT | CASHRTLPGNSPLHF
12 | - | TRBD1 | TRBJ2-1 | TRBV5-6 | TGTGCCAGCAGCTTGGGGACAGGGGGGGAGTTCTTC | CASSLGTGGEFF
14 | - | - | TRBJ1-1 | TRBV5-8 | TGTGCCAGCAGCTTGGTTGGAGGGAACACTGAAGCTTTCTTT | CASSLVGGNTEAFF
13 | - | TRBD2 | TRBJ2-1 | TRBV4-3 | TGCGCCAGCAGCCGCGGGAGGGCCGATGAGCAGTTCTTC | CASSRGRADEQFF
16 | - | TRBD2 | TRBJ2-1 | TRBV6-5 | TGTGCCAGCAGTTACTCGCTAGCGGGACTAGCACATGAGCAGTTCTTC | CASSYSLAGLAHEQFF
17 | - | - | TRBJ2-3 | TRBV9 | TGTGCCAGCAGCGTAGGGGGGCGGGCTAGCCCCCTCTACACGCAGTATTTT | CASSVGGRASPLYTQYF
17 | - | - | TRBJ1-3 | TRBV7-8 | TGTGCCAGCAGCCCTAGAACGACAGCGACCTCTGGAAACACCATATATTTT | CASSPRTTATSGNTIYF
16 | - | TRBD2 | TRBJ2-1 | TRBV5-6 | TGTGCCAGCAGCCGACCGGGGGGGTATCCCTACAATGAGCAGTTCTTC | CASSRPGGYPYNEQFF
17 | - | TRBD2 | TRBJ2-1 | TRBV9 | TGTGCCAGCAGCGTAAGCGGGAGCCTTTCATTGTTCAATGAGCAGTTCTTC | CASSVSGSLSLFNEQFF
12 | - | - | TRBJ2-1 | TRBV10-1 | TGCGCCAGCGCGGAGTCCTACAATGAGCAGTTCTTC | CASAESYNEQFF
11 | - | - | TRBJ2-7 | TRBV28 | TGTGCCACCGGTGAGACCTACGAGCAGTACTTC | CATGETYEQYF
13 | - | - | TRBJ1-1 | TRBV11-2 | TGTGCCAGCAGCTCAAGGACAAACACTGAAGCTTTCTTT | CASSSRTNTEAFF
15 | - | - | TRBJ1-2 | TRBV4-1 | TGCGCCAGCAGCCAAGAGGAGGCCCCACTGGGGGGCTACACCTTC | CASSQEEAPLGGYTF
14 | - | - | TRBJ1-1 | TRBV11-2 | TGTGCCAGCAGCCCACAGGGTTCCGGGCCCGGAGCTTTCTTT | CASSPQGSGPGAFF
15 | - | - | TRBJ2-1 | TRBV19 | TGTGCCAGTAGTATATCCGGGAGCTCCTACAATGAGCAGTTCTTC | CASSISGSSYNEQFF
17 | - | - | TRBJ2-5 | TRBV28 | TGTGCCAGCAGTTTGGTTAGGCCGGCCGAGGCGACTGAGACCCAGTACTTC | CASSLVRPAEATETQYF
14 | - | - | TRBJ1-1 | TRBV7-9 | TGTGCCAGCAGCTACCTCGACAGTAACACTGAAGCTTTCTTT | CASSYLDSNTEAFF
13 | - | - | TRBJ2-1 | TRBV11-2 | TGTGCCAGCAGCCGTTGGTCGGGAGATGAGCAGTTCTTC | CASSRWSGDEQFF